This paragraph reports one TCR beta chain. No cognate antigen has been identified for it. The sample holds no much larger clone one base away, and base qualities are not on file. The source of the sample is a study of blood T cell repertoires in COVID-19 (TCRdb year 2020). Regarding the complete study: The collaborator samples originated in the United States, Italy and Spain and spanned the acute and convalescent phases of COVID-19. The prospective study material was composed of cDNA or gDNA derived from T cells, B-cell-depleted T cells, or PBMCs. Deeply sampled blood TCRbeta repertoires from subjects exposed to, actively infected with, or recovered from COVID-19 were included in the dataset. A freely available public database, intended as a resource for researchers studying the immune response to SARS-CoV-2, is where the repertoires were released. Samples were obtained from the ongoing ImmuneRACE study (first 160 participants) and from some 1,300 subjects provided by 6 global collaborators. Sample metadata almost always included a de-identified subject ID, COVID-19 status, age in years and sex. HLA class I and class II types, where available, came from metadata supplied by the sample provider rather than from assay-based typing.

Trimming at the junction amounts to 0 bases on V and 4 bases on J, and the germline ends lie 8 bases apart. The CDR3 numbers 15 residues from cysteine through phenylalanine. Just CDR3 DNA is preserved here, 45 bases in frame from base 1. CDR1 and CDR2 are drawn from the germline V gene (reference sequence): SGHNT, YYREEE. At one collaborating source in Seattle, patients were enrolled during active infection and were followed longitudinally through the course of disease. The collaborating institutions used their own protocols to collect whole blood in K2EDTA tubes. Collaborator samples were shipped for TCRbeta analysis as frozen whole blood, isolated PBMCs, or DNA extracted from either sample type. Findings and caveats that apply to the study as a whole: The quantity of clinical and demographic metadata differed by source and by participant and was supplied without curation.

TCRbeta CDR3 regions were amplified from genomic DNA using the immunoSEQ Assay, a bias-controlled multiplex PCR. In the authors' own workflow: The number of nucleated cells in each sample was estimated by amplification of reference gene primers within the assay. To quantify the absolute abundance of each unique TCRbeta CDR3 rearrangement, sequence reads were collapsed and filtered. For each sample, productive Simpson clonality was calculated by taking the square root of Simpson's diversity index across productive rearrangements. TCRdb limited this immuneACCESS table to in-frame rearrangements with V and J called. A share of clones is missing; checked studies link under half to unresolved V genes, and the rest is unexplained. Clonal size and the V and J genes are those of that table, whereas D and trimming came from the DNA. This sample is represented by 300,000 to 400,000 clones; more than 70% of them were singletons. Around 1.6% of the sample is taken by the ten largest.

This receptor was identified in a woman in her twenties or thirties with COVID-19, enrolled during active disease. The chain is made from TRBV5-4 and TRBJ1-6; there is no confident call for the D gene. The sequenced sample consisted of peripheral blood. The DNA sequence follows: TGTGCCAGCAGCTTGGCCGCGGGATATAATTCACCCCTCCACTTT. Translated, it gives CASSLAAGYNSPLHF.